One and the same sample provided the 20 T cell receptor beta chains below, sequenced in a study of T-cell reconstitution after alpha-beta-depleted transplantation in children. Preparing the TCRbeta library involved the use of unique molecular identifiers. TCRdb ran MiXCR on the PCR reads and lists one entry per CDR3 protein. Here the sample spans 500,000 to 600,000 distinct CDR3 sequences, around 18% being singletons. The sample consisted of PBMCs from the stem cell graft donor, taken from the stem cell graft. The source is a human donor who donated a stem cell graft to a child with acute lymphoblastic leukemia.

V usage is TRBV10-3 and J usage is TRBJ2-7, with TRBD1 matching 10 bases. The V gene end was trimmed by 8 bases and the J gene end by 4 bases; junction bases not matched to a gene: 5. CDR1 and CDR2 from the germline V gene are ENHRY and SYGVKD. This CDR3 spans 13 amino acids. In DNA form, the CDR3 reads TGTGCCATCGGACAGGGGGTCGGTTACGAGCAGTACTTC. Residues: CAIGQGVGYEQYF.

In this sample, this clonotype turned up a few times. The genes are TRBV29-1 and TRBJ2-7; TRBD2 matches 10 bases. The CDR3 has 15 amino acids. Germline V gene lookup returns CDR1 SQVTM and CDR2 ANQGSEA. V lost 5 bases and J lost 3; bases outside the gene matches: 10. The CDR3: CSVSPGLALNYEQYF. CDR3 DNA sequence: TGCAGCGTTTCTCCGGGACTAGCGTTGAACTACGAGCAGTACTTC.

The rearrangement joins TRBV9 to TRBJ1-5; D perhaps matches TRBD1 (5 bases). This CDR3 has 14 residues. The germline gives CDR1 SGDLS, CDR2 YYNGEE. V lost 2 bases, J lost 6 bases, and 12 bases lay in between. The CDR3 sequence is CASSVAGWGQPQHF. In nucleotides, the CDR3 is TGTGCCAGCAGCGTCGCAGGGTGGGGTCAGCCCCAGCATTTT.

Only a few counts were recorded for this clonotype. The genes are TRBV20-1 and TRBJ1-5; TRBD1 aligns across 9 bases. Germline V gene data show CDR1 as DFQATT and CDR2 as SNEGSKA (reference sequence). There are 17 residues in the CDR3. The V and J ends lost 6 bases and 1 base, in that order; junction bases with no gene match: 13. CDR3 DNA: TGCAGTGCACGGGACAGGGCCAACTCCAGGAGCAATCAGCCCCAGCATTTT. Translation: CSARDRANSRSNQPQHF.

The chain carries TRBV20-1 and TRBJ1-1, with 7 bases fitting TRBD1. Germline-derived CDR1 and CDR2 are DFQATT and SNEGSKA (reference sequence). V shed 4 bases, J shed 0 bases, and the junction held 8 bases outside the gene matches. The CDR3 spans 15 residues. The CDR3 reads CSAKTGWIMNTEAFF. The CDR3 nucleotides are TGCAGTGCTAAGACAGGGTGGATAATGAACACTGAAGCTTTCTTT.

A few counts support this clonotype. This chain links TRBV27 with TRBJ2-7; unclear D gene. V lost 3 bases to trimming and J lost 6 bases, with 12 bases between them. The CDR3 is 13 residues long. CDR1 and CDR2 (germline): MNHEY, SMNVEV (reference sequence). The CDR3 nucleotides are TGTGCCAGCAGTTTGGATTCCGCCGGCGAGCAGTACTTC. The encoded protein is CASSLDSAGEQYF.

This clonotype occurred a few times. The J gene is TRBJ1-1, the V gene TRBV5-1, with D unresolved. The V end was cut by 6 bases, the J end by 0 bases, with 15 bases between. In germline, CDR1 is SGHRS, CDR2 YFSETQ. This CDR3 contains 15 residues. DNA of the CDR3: TGCGCCAGCATGACCAGGAGTTCTCTGAACACTGAAGCTTTCTTT. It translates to CASMTRSSLNTEAFF.

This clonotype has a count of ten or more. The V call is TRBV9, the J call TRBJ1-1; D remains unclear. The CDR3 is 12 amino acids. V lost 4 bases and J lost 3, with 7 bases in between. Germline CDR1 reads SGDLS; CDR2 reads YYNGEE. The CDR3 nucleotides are TGTGCCAGCAGCCGAGGAGACACTGAAGCTTTCTTT. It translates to CASSRGDTEAFF.

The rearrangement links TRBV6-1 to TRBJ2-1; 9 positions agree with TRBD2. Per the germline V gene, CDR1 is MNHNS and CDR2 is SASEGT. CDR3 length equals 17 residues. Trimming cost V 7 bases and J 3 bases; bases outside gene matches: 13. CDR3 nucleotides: TGTGCCAGCAACCAAAAGGAGGGGACTAGCCTCTACAATGAGCAGTTCTTC. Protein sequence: CASNQKEGTSLYNEQFF.

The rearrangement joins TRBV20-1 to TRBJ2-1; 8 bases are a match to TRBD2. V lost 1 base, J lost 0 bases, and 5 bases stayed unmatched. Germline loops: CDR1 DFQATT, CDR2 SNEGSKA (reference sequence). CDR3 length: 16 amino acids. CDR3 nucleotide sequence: TGCAGTGCTAGAGGGACTAGCCCGAGCTCCTACAATGAGCAGTTCTTC. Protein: CSARGTSPSSYNEQFF.

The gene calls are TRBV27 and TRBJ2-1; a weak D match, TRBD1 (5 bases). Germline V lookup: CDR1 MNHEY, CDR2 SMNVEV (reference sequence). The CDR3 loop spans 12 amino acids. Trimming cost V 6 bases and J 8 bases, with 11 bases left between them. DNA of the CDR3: TGTGCCAGCAGCCCCAGGGCCCATGAGCAGTTCTTC. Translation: CASSPRAHEQFF.

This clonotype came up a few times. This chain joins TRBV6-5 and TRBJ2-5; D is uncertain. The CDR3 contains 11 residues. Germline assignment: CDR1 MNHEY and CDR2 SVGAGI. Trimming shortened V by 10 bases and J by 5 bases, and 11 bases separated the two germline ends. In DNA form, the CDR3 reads TGTGCCACCGGACCGGTGGAGACCCAGTACTTC. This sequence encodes CATGPVETQYF.

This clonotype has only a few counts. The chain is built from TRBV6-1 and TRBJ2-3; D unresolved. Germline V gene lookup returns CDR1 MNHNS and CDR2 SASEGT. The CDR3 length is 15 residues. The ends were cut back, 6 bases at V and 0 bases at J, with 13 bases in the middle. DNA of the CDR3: TGTGCCAGCAGCCCCGGACGGACCAGCACAGATACGCAGTATTTT. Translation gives CASSPGRTSTDTQYF.

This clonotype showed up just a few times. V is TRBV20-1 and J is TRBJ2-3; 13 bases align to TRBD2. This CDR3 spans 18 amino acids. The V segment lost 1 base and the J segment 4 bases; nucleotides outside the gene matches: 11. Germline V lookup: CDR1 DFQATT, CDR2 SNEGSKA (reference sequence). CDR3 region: CSARVFGTSGIVADTQYF. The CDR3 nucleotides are TGCAGTGCTAGAGTTTTCGGGACTAGCGGGATAGTGGCAGATACGCAGTATTTT.

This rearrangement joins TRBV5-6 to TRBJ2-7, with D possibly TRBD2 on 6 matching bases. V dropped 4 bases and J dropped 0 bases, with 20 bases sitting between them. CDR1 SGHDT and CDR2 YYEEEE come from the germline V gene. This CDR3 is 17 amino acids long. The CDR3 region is CASSAILLASSSYEQYF. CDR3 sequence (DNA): TGTGCCAGCAGCGCGATCCTACTAGCCTCGAGCTCCTACGAGCAGTACTTC.

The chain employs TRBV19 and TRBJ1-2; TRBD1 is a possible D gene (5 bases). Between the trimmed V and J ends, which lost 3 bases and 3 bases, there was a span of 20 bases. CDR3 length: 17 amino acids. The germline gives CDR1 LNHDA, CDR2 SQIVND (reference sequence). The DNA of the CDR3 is TGTGCCAGTAGTATGCCGGCGATGGGGGATTTAGACTATGGCTACACCTTC. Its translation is CASSMPAMGDLDYGYTF. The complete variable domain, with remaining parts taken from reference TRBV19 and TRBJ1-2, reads DGGITQSPKYLFRKEGQNVTLSCEQNLNHDAMYWYRQDPGQGLRLIYYSQIVNDFQKGDIAEGYSVSREKKESFPLTVTSAQKNPTAFYLCASSMPAMGDLDYGYTFGSGTRLTVV.

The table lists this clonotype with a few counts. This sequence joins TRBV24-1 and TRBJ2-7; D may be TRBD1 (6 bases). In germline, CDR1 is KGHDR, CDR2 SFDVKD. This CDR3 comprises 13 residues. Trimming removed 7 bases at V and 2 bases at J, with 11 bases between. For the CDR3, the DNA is TGTGCCACCAGGAACAGGGTCCCCTACGAGCAGTACTTC. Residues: CATRNRVPYEQYF.

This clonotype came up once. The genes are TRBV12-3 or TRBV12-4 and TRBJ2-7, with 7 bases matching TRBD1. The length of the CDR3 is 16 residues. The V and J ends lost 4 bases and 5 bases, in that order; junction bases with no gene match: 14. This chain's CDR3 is CASSSLQGPLSDEQYF. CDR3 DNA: TGTGCCAGCAGTTCGCTACAGGGGCCTTTGTCGGACGAGCAGTACTTC.

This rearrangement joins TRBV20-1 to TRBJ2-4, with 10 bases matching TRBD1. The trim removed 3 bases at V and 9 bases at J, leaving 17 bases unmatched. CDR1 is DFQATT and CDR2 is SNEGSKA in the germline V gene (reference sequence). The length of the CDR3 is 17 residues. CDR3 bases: TGCAGTGCTAGCACAACGCCGGGACAGGGGAGGAAATTCATTCAGTACTTC. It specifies CSASTTPGQGRKFIQYF.

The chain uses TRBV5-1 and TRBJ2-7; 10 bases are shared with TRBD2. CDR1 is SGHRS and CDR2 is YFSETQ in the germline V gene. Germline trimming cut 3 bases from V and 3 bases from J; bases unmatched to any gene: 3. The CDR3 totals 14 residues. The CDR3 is CASSSLAGDYEQYF. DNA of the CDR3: TGCGCCAGCAGCTCCCTAGCGGGAGACTACGAGCAGTACTTC.